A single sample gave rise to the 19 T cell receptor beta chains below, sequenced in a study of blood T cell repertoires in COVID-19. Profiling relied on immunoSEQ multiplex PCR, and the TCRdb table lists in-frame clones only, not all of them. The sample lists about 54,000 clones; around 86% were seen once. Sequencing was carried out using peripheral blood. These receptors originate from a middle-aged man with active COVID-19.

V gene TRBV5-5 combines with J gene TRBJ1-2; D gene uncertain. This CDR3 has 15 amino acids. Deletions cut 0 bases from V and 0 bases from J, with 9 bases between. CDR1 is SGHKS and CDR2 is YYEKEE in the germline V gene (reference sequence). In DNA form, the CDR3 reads TGTGCCAGCAGCTTGGCCGGCAGGTCTAACTATGGCTACACCTTC. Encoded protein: CASSLAGRSNYGYTF. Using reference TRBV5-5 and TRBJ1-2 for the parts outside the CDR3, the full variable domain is DAGVTQSPTHLIKTRGQQVTLRCSPISGHKSVSWYQQVLGQGPQFIFQYYEKEERGRGNFPDRFSARQFPNYSSELNVNALLLGDSALYLCASSLAGRSNYGYTFGSGTRLTVV.

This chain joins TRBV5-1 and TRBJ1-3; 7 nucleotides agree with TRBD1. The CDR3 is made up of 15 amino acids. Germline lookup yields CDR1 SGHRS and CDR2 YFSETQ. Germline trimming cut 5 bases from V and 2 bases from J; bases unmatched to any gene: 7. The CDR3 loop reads CASSPTGEAGNTIYF. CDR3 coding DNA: TGCGCCAGCAGTCCAACAGGGGAGGCTGGAAACACCATATATTTT.

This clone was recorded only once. The CDR3 loop reads CASSQLTGGPETQYF. Here the CDR3 DNA reads TGCGCCAGCAGCCAACTGACAGGGGGCCCCGAGACCCAGTACTTC. The rearrangement uses TRBV4-1 and TRBJ2-5; 10 bases fit TRBD1. The CDR3 sequence is 15 residues long. CDR1 MGHRA and CDR2 YSYEKL come from the germline V gene. Trimming removed 2 bases from V and 5 bases from J; junction bases left unmatched: 5.

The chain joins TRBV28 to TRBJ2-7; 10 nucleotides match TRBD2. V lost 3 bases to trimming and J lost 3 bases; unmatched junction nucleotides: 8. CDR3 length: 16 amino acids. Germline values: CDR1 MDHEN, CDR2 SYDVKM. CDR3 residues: CASSLPASGSSYEQYF. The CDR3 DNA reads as TGTGCCAGCAGTTTGCCGGCTAGCGGGAGTAGCTACGAGCAGTACTTC.

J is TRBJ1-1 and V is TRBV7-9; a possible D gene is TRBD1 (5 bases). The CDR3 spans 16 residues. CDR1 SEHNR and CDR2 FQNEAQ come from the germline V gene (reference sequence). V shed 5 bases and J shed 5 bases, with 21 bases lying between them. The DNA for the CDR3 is TGTGCCAGCAGCCCAAATAAGGTACAGGCGAGGACTGAAGCTTTCTTT. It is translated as CASSPNKVQARTEAFF.

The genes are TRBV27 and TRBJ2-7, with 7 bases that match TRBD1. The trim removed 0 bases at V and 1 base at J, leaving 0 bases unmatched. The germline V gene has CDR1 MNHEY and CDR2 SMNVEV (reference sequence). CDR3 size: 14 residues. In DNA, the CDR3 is TGTGCCAGCAGTTTATCGGGACAGTCCTACGAGCAGTACTTC. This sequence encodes CASSLSGQSYEQYF.

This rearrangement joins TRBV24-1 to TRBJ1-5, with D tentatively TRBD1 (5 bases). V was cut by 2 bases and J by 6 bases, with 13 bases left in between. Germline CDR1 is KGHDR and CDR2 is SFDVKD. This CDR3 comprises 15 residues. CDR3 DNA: TGTGCCACCAGTGATTCAGGGAGGGCGTTTCAGCCCCAGCATTTT. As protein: CATSDSGRAFQPQHF.

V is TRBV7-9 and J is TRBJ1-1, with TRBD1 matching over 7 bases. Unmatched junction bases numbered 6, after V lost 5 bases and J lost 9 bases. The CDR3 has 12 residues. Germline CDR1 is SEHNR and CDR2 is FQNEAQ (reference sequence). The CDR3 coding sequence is TGTGCCAGCAGCCAGCCGACAGGGCAAGCTTTCTTT. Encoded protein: CASSQPTGQAFF.

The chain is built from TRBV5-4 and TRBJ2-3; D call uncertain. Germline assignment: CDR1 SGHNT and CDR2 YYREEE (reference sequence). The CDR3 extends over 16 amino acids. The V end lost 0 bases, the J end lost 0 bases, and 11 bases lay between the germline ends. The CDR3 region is CASSLASSQSTDTQYF. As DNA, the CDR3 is TGTGCCAGCAGCTTGGCCTCGTCCCAGAGCACAGATACGCAGTATTTT.

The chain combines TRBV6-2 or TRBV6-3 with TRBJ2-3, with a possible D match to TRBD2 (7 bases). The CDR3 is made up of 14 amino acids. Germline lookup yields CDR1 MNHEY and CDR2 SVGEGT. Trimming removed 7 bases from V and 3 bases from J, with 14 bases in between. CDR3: CASIPEGGTDTQYF. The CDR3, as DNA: TGTGCCAGCATCCCAGAGGGGGGGACAGATACGCAGTATTTT.

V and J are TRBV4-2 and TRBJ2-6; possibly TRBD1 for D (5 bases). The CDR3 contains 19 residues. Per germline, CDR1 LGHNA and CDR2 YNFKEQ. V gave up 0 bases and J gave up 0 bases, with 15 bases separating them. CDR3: CASSQEGEGATSGANVLTF. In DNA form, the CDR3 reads TGTGCCAGCAGCCAAGAAGGGGAAGGGGCTACCTCTGGGGCCAACGTCCTGACTTTC.

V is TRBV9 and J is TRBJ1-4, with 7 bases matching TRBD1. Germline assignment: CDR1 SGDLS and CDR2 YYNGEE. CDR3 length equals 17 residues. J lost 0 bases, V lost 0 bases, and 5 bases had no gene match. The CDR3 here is CASSVDRGHSTNEKLFF. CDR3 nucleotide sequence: TGTGCCAGCAGCGTAGATAGGGGGCATTCAACTAATGAAAAACTGTTTTTT. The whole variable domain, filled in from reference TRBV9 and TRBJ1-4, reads DSGVTQTPKHLITATGQRVTLRCSPRSGDLSVYWYQQSLDQGLQFLIQYYNGEERAKGNILERFSAQQFPDLHSELNLSSLELGDSALYFCASSVDRGHSTNEKLFFGSGTQLSVL.

CDR3 bases: TGTGCCACCAGCAGAGGCGGGAGGAGCTCCTACAATGAGCAGTTCTTC. Translated, it gives CATSRGGRSSYNEQFF. The rearrangement joins TRBV15 to TRBJ2-1; 8 nucleotides agree with TRBD2. The CDR3 is 16 amino acids. Germline CDR1 is LNHNV and CDR2 is YYDKDF (reference sequence). The junction had 2 bases not matched to a gene; V was cut back by 1 base and J by 0 bases.

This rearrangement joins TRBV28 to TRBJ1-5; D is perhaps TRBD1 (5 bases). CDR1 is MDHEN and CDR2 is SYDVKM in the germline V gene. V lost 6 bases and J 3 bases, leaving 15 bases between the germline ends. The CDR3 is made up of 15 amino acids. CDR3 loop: CASSPGGAVNQPQHF. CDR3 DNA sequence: TGTGCCAGCAGCCCAGGAGGGGCCGTCAATCAGCCCCAGCATTTT.

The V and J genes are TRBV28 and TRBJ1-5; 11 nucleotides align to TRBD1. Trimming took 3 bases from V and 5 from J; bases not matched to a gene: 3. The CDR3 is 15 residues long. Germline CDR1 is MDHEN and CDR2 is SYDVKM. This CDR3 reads CASSLDRGLYQPQHF. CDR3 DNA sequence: TGTGCCAGCAGTTTGGACAGGGGGCTTTATCAGCCCCAGCATTTT.

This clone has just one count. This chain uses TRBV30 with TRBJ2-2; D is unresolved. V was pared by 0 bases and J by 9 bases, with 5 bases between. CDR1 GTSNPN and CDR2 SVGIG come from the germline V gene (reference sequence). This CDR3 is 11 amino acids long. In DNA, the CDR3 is TGTGCCTGGAGTGTACTCCGGGAGCTGTTTTTT. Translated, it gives CAWSVLRELFF.

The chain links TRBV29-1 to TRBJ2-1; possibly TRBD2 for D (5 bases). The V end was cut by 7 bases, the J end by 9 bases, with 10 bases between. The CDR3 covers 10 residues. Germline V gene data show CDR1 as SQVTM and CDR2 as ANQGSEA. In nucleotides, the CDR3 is TGCAGCGGGGCCGGGGTTGAGCAGTTCTTC. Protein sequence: CSGAGVEQFF.

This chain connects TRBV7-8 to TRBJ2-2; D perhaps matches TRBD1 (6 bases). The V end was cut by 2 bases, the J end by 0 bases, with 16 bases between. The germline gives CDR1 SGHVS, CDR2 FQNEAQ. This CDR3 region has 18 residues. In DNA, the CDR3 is TGTGCCAGCAGCTTAATACTCAGGACAGATTCGAACACCGGGGAGCTGTTTTTT. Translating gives CASSLILRTDSNTGELFF.

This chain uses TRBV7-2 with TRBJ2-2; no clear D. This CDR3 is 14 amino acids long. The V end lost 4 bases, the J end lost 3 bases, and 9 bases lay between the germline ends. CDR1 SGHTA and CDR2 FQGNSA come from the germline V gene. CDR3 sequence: CASSWAAYTGELFF. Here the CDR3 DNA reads TGTGCCAGCAGCTGGGCAGCATACACCGGGGAGCTGTTTTTT. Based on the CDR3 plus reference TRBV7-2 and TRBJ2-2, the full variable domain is GAGVSQSPSNKVTEKGKDVELRCDPISGHTALYWYRQSLGQGLEFLIYFQGNSAPDKSGLPSDRFSAERTGGSVSTLTIQRTQQEDSAVYLCASSWAAYTGELFFGEGSRLTVL.